This T cell receptor (beta chain) is drawn from a study of shared clonotypes between healthy human individuals. Study observations and caveats: Memory subsets generally showed lower estimated richness than naive subsets.

It was across several immunoSEQ plates that each subset's genomic DNA was evenly split. TCRdb's copy holds only in-frame clones and misses some; the assay was immunoSEQ multiplex PCR. The table has 2 million to 2.5 million clones, approximately 96% seen once. Donors comprised healthy HIV-negative adults lacking recent acute infections or vaccinations. Details on this clone: No antigen is known for it.

The sequence derives from a man aged 18-30 years in good health. Material for sequencing was naive CD4+ T cells sorted from blood. Subset noted: CD45RA+ positively selected.

CDR3 residues: CASTMGLGYTF. DNA of the CDR3: TGTGCCAGCACAATGGGGCTTGGCTACACCTTC. V is TRBV2 and J is TRBJ1-2, with D maybe TRBD1 (5 bases). Germline assignment: CDR1 SNHLY and CDR2 FYNNEI. V lost 7 bases to trimming and J lost 7 bases, with 10 bases between them. The CDR3 is 11 amino acids.